This entry lists 23 T cell receptor beta chains sequenced from one sample in a study of PD-1 blockade in classical Hodgkin lymphoma (dated by TCRdb to 2019 to 2021). The meaning of the sample's time point label: cycle 1 day 1 (C1D1), immediately before nivolumab initiation. All trial patients had relapsed after autologous stem cell transplantation, with cohorts A, B and C differing in prior brentuximab vedotin exposure. Library preparation employed the immunoSEQ multiplex PCR assay. The immuneACCESS repertoire file appears here via TCRdb, limited to in-frame rearrangements. These files lack a portion of the clones; in checked studies, under half of the deficit traces to unresolved V genes, and the cause of the others is not known. The sample yields about 26,000 clones; around 84% were counted once. The ten top clones hold roughly 2.5% of the sample. This specimen was peripheral blood mononuclear cells (PBMCs), taken at baseline. These receptor sequences come from a human donor with classical Hodgkin lymphoma.

This chain uses TRBV27 with TRBJ1-6; TRBD1 matches 7 bases. In germline, CDR1 is MNHEY, CDR2 SMNVEV (reference sequence). The CDR3 extends over 15 amino acids. Trimming took 1 base from V and 6 from J; bases not matched to a gene: 3. CDR3 in amino acids: CASSLFDRANSPLHF. CDR3 DNA sequence: TGTGCCAGCAGTTTATTCGACAGGGCTAATTCACCCCTCCACTTT.

This chain connects TRBV5-1 to TRBJ2-3; tentatively, D is TRBD2 (5 bases). The CDR3 length is 15 residues. The germline V gene encodes CDR1 SGHRS and CDR2 YFSETQ. V was trimmed by 0 bases and J by 2 bases, leaving 10 bases between them. The CDR3 coding sequence is TGCGCCAGCAGCTTGGCCGCGACTATCACAGATACGCAGTATTTT. Its protein is CASSLAATITDTQYF.

The V gene is TRBV28, the J gene TRBJ2-5; D not certain. The CDR3 totals 12 residues. Per the germline V gene, CDR1 is MDHEN and CDR2 is SYDVKM. The V gene lost 4 bases and the J gene lost 11 bases, with 14 bases spanning the gap. DNA of the CDR3: TGTGCCAGCAGTTCTTCCTCCCTGGAGCAGTACTTC. Protein sequence: CASSSSSLEQYF.

The chain uses TRBV6-6 and TRBJ1-1; D unclear. Germline CDR1 is MNHNY and CDR2 is SVGAGI (reference sequence). Trimming stripped 7 bases from V and 8 bases from J, with 17 bases between. The CDR3 spans 13 residues. The CDR3 region has the DNA TGTGCCAGCATTTCTGAGTACGTAGGAGAAGCTTTCTTT. This translates into CASISEYVGEAFF.

V is TRBV7-9 and J is TRBJ2-5, with 7 bases lining up with TRBD2. Germline loops: CDR1 SEHNR, CDR2 FQNEAQ (reference sequence). With V trimmed by 5 bases and J by 2 bases, 5 bases remained unmatched. The CDR3 extends over 14 amino acids. The CDR3 is CASSKRTSQETQYF. DNA of the CDR3: TGTGCCAGCAGCAAGAGGACTAGTCAAGAGACCCAGTACTTC.

This clone was seen only a few times. The chain recombines TRBV6-5 with TRBJ1-6; 8 bases agree with TRBD1. The germline V gene has CDR1 MNHEY and CDR2 SVGAGI. The CDR3 runs to 15 residues. V lost 2 bases and J lost 7; bases outside the gene matches: 4. The CDR3: CASSYGQGLNSPLHF. DNA for the CDR3: TGTGCCAGCAGTTACGGACAGGGTCTAAATTCACCCCTCCACTTT.

V gene TRBV7-9 combines with J gene TRBJ2-2; D is ambiguous. Germline V lookup: CDR1 SEHNR, CDR2 FQNEAQ (reference sequence). Trimming stripped 5 bases from V and 8 bases from J, with 12 bases between. The CDR3 covers 13 residues. CDR3 sequence: CASSKTLWGELFF. CDR3 nucleotides: TGTGCCAGCAGCAAGACCCTTTGGGGGGAGCTGTTTTTT.

CDR3 nucleotide sequence: TGTGCCAGCAGCTTGGAGCGGGTAGGCGAGCAGTACTTC. This codes for CASSLERVGEQYF. The V call is TRBV7-2, the J call TRBJ2-7, with D possibly matching TRBD2 (6 bases). The V gene's germline CDR1 is SGHTA and CDR2 FQGNSA. V lost 3 bases to trimming and J lost 6 bases, with 12 bases between them. CDR3 length: 13 amino acids. The full variable domain, in which reference TRBV7-2 and TRBJ2-7 provide the parts outside the CDR3, is GAGVSQSPSNKVTEKGKDVELRCDPISGHTALYWYRQSLGQGLEFLIYFQGNSAPDKSGLPSDRFSAERTGGSVSTLTIQRTQQEDSAVYLCASSLERVGEQYFGPGTRLTVT.

The chain carries TRBV5-5 and TRBJ2-7, with no clear D. The CDR3 is made up of 12 amino acids. Germline V CDR1 and CDR2: SGHKS, YYEKEE (reference sequence). V gave up 0 bases and J gave up 2 bases, with 3 bases separating them. CDR3 sequence (DNA): TGTGCCAGCAGCTTGGAGACCTACGAGCAGTACTTC. Its translation is CASSLETYEQYF.

The chain recombines TRBV11-3 with TRBJ1-3; D is unresolved. The V end was cut by 1 base, the J end by 0 bases, with 16 bases between. Germline CDR1 is SGHNT and CDR2 is YENEEA. The CDR3 extends over 18 amino acids. The CDR3 loop is CASSLVRRRGDSGNTIYF. The CDR3 DNA reads TGTGCCAGCAGCTTAGTACGTAGGCGTGGGGACTCTGGAAACACCATATATTTT.

The rearrangement joins TRBV6-1 to TRBJ2-5, with 7 bases that match TRBD2. This CDR3 has 15 residues. Unmatched junction bases numbered 8, after V lost 6 bases and J lost 1 base. Germline CDR1 is MNHNS and CDR2 is SASEGT. CDR3 nucleotides: TGTGCCAGCAGCTGCCCCGCGGGGGTCCAAGAGACCCAGTACTTC. Its protein product is CASSCPAGVQETQYF.

This chain connects TRBV7-9 to TRBJ2-5; D not certain. Trimming stripped 1 base from V and 2 bases from J, with 14 bases between. Germline-derived CDR1 and CDR2 are SEHNR and FQNEAQ (reference sequence). The length of the CDR3 is 16 residues. In nucleotides, the CDR3 is TGTGCCAGCAGCTTAGACCTGGGAATTTCACAAGAGACCCAGTACTTC. It translates to CASSLDLGISQETQYF.

The rearrangement links TRBV5-8 to TRBJ1-5, with 8 bases matching TRBD1. J gave up 6 bases and V 2 bases, and 1 base lay outside the gene matches. The CDR3 is 13 amino acids. CDR1 SGHTS and CDR2 YDEGEE come from the germline V gene. In DNA form, the CDR3 reads TGTGCCAGCAGCTTACAGGGGGGTCAGCCCCAGCATTTT. This translates into CASSLQGGQPQHF.

The chain links TRBV30 to TRBJ1-1, with no clear D. CDR1 GTSNPN and CDR2 SVGIG come from the germline V gene (reference sequence). The CDR3 covers 14 residues. The ends were cut back, 4 bases at V and 2 bases at J, with 14 bases in the middle. For the CDR3, the DNA is TGTGCCTGGAATGAGGGTGTGAGTAACACTGAAGCTTTCTTT. This translates into CAWNEGVSNTEAFF.

The V call is TRBV5-1, the J call TRBJ1-2, with 7 bases aligning to TRBD1. The germline V gene has CDR1 SGHRS and CDR2 YFSETQ. The CDR3 has 14 amino acids. J was trimmed by 0 bases and V by 1 base; bases with no gene match: 0. This CDR3 reads CASSLQGANYGYTF. CDR3 DNA sequence: TGCGCCAGCAGCTTGCAGGGGGCTAACTATGGCTACACCTTC.

The V gene is TRBV7-9, the J gene TRBJ2-3; 9 nucleotides agree with TRBD2. The germline gives CDR1 SEHNR, CDR2 FQNEAQ (reference sequence). There are 18 residues in the CDR3. The V and J ends lost 1 base and 1 base, in that order; junction bases with no gene match: 9. CDR3: CASSLVVIAGDRTDTQYF. The CDR3 bases are TGTGCCAGCAGCTTAGTCGTGATAGCGGGGGACCGCACAGATACGCAGTATTTT.

This chain joins TRBV18 and TRBJ1-5; 7 bases agree with TRBD1. Germline V lookup: CDR1 KGHSH, CDR2 LQKENI. The V gene end was trimmed by 2 bases and the J gene end by 5 bases; junction bases not matched to a gene: 12. CDR3 length: 17 residues. The CDR3 sequence: CASSPEKQGPGDQPQHF. The DNA of the CDR3 is TGTGCCAGCTCACCAGAAAAACAGGGGCCGGGGGATCAGCCCCAGCATTTT.

V and J are TRBV6-6 and TRBJ1-2; 8 bases are shared with TRBD1. V gave up 0 bases and J gave up 6 bases; unmatched junction bases: 9. Germline V gene sequence: CDR1 MNHNY, CDR2 SVGAGI (reference sequence). The length of the CDR3 is 16 residues. CDR3 coding DNA: TGTGCCAGCAGTTACTCAGGATCCGTGACAGGGGATGGCTACACCTTC. It specifies CASSYSGSVTGDGYTF.

This clone was recorded a few times. The chain has TRBV2 and TRBJ1-5; TRBD1 matches at 7 bases. The CDR3 sequence is 13 residues long. Unmatched junction bases numbered 5, after V lost 9 bases and J lost 3 bases. Germline assignment: CDR1 SNHLY and CDR2 FYNNEI. The CDR3, as DNA: TGTGCCAGTAGAGGACAGGTCAATCAGCCCCAGCATTTT. Translating gives CASRGQVNQPQHF.

This clone came up a few times. Other DNA sequences in this specimen translate into the identical CDR3. The chain uses TRBV5-1 and TRBJ2-2, with D tentatively TRBD1 (6 bases). Trimming removed 4 bases from V and 5 bases from J, with 9 bases in between. The CDR3 totals 13 residues. Germline V gene lookup returns CDR1 SGHRS and CDR2 YFSETQ. The CDR3 region has the DNA TGCGCCAGCAGCCTACAGGGAACCGGGGAGCTGTTTTTT. Amino acids: CASSLQGTGELFF.

V gene TRBV5-1 combines with J gene TRBJ1-1, with TRBD1 as a possible D gene (5 bases). This CDR3 region has 14 residues. V was pared by 2 bases and J by 4 bases, with 12 bases between. The germline V gene has CDR1 SGHRS and CDR2 YFSETQ. The CDR3 nucleotides read TGCGCCAGCAGCTTTTTCGGGGGAGGCACTGAAGCTTTCTTT. Its translation is CASSFFGGGTEAFF.

The rearrangement joins TRBV10-2 to TRBJ1-1, with D possibly matching TRBD1 (6 bases). V lost 6 bases, J lost 1 base, and 12 bases lay in between. The CDR3 is 14 residues long. Looked up from germline, CDR1 is WSHSY and CDR2 is SAAADI. CDR3 loop: CASRWTETNTEAFF. The CDR3 coding sequence is TGCGCCAGCAGATGGACAGAAACGAACACTGAAGCTTTCTTT.

The table lists this clone with a count of one. V and J are TRBV7-2 and TRBJ1-2; D possibly corresponds to TRBD1 (6 bases). Trimming removed 5 bases from V and 4 bases from J, with 11 bases in between. The germline V gene has CDR1 SGHTA and CDR2 FQGNSA. CDR3 size: 13 residues. The CDR3 is CASSPKGGYGYTF. The CDR3 region has the DNA TGTGCCAGCAGCCCAAAAGGGGGCTATGGCTACACCTTC.